Sequencing of this T cell receptor (beta chain) was carried out in a study of blood T cells in healthy people across ages. Study-wide background: Template switching caught about one barcoded beta molecule for each two T cells. The study, taken as a whole, reports: It was not possible, with unsorted PBMCs, to conclusively compare naive and antigen-experienced cells. There was no known CMV status for donors, so expanded clonotype changes were possibly confounded.

A word on this clonotype: Antigen unknown.

Primers used in a second PCR of about 6 to 11 cycles were a sample-barcoded 5' primer and a J-beta primer mix. TCRdb re-called the 5' RACE reads with MiXCR, one entry per CDR3 protein. The sample consists of 1.5 million to 1.9 million distinct CDR3 sequences, about 42% of them appearing once. The CDR3 totals 15 residues. The germline V gene encodes CDR1 KGHSH and CDR2 LQKENI. The V segment lost 1 base and the J segment 7 bases; nucleotides outside the gene matches: 7. Sequenced: blood. This receptor was obtained from a woman aged 18-35 years in good health. V is TRBV18 and J is TRBJ2-1, with TRBD1 identical over 7 bases. CDR3 nucleotide sequence: TGTGCCAGCTCACCACACAACACAGGGGCGAATGAGCAGTTCTTC. It yields the protein CASSPHNTGANEQFF.